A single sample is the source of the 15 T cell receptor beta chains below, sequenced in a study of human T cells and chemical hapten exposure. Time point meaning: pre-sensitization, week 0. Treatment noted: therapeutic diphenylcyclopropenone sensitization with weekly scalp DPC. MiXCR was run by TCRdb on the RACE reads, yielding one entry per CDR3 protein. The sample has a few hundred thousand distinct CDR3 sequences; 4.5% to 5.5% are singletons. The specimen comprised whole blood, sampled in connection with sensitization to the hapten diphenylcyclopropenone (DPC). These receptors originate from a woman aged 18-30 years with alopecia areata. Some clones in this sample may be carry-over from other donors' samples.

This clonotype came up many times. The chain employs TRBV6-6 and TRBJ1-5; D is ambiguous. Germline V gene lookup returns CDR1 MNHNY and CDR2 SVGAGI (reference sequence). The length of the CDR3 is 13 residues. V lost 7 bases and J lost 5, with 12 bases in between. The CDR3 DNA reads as TGTGCCAGCAACGGGAGGCGGGATCAGCCCCAGCATTTT. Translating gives CASNGRRDQPQHF.

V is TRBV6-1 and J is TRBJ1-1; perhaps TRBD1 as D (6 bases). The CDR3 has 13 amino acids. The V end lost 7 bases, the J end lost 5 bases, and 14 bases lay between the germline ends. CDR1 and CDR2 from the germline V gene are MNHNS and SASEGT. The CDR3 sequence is CASNVGASTEAFF. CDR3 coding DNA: TGTGCCAGCAATGTGGGGGCGTCGACTGAAGCTTTCTTT.

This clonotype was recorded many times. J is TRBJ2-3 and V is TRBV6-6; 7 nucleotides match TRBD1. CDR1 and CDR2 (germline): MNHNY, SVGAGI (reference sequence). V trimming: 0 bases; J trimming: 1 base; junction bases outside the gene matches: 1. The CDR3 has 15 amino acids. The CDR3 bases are TGTGCCAGCAGTTACTCGACAGGGCGCACAGATACGCAGTATTTT. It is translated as CASSYSTGRTDTQYF.

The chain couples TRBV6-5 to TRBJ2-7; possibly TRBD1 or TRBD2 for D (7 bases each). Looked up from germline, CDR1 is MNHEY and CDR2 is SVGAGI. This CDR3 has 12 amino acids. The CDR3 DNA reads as TGTGCGACAGGGAGGGAAGGGTACGAGCAGTACTTC. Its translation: CATGREGYEQYF.

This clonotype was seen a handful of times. In DNA form, the CDR3 reads TGTGCCAGCAGCTTGGAGCAGGGTTCACCCCTCCACTTT. Translating it yields CASSLEQGSPLHF. This sequence joins TRBV5-4 and TRBJ1-6, with a tentative D call TRBD1 (5 bases). Trimming removed 0 bases at V and 9 bases at J, with 7 bases between. The CDR3 sequence is 13 residues long. Germline CDR1 reads SGHNT; CDR2 reads YYREEE (reference sequence).

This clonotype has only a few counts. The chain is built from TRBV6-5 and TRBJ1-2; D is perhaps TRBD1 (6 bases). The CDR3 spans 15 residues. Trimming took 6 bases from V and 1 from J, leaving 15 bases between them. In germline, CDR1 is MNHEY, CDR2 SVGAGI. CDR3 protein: CASRLVRTVNYGYTF. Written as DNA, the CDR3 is TGTGCCAGCAGACTTGTCCGGACAGTTAACTATGGCTACACCTTC.

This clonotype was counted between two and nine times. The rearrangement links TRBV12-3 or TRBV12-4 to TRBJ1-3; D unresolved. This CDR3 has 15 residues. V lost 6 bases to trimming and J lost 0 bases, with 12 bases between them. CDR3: CASRYYQSSGNTIYF. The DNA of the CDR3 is TGTGCCAGCAGATACTACCAGAGCTCTGGAAACACCATATATTTT.

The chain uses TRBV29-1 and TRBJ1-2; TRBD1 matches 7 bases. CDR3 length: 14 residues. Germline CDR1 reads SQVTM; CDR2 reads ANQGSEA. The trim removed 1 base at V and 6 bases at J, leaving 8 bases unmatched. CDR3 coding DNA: TGCAGCGTTGAAGCCTACGGACAGGTCGATGGCTACACCTTC. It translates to CSVEAYGQVDGYTF.

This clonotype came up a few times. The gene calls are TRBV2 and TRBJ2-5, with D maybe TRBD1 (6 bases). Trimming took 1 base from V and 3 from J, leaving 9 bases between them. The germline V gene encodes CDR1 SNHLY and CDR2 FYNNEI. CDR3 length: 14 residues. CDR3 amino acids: CASSEVSGEETQYF. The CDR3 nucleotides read TGTGCCAGCAGTGAAGTATCAGGGGAAGAGACCCAGTACTTC.

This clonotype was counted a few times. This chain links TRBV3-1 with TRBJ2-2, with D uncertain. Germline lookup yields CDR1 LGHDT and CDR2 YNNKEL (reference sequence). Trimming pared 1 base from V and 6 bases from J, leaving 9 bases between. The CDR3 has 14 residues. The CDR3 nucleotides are TGTGCCAGCAGCCAAGGCGGAGTGCCCGGGGAGCTGTTTTTT. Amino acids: CASSQGGVPGELFF.

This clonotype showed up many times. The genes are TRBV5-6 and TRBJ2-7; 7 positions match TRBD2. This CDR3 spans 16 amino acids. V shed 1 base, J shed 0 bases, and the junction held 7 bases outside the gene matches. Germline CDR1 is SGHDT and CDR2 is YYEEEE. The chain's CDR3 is CASSLPGTIPSYEQYF. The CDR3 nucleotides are TGTGCCAGCAGCTTGCCCGGGACTATTCCCTCCTACGAGCAGTACTTC.

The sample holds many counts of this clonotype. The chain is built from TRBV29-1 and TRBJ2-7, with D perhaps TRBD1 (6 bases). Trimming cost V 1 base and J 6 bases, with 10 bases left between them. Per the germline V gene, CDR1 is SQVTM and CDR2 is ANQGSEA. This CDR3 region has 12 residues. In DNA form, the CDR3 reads TGCAGCGTTGAAGGGCAGGGGCTCGAGCAGTACTTC. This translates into CSVEGQGLEQYF.

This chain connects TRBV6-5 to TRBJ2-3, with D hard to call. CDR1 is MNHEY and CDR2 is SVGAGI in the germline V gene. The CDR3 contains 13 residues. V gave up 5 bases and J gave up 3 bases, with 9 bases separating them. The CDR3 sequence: CASSRSPTDTQYF. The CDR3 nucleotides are TGTGCCAGCAGTCGGTCCCCTACAGATACGCAGTATTTT.

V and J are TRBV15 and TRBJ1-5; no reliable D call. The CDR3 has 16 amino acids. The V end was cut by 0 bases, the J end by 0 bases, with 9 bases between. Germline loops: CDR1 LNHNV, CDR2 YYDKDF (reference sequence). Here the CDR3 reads CATSRDSTNSNQPQHF. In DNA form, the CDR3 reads TGTGCCACCAGCAGAGATAGTACGAATAGCAATCAGCCCCAGCATTTT.

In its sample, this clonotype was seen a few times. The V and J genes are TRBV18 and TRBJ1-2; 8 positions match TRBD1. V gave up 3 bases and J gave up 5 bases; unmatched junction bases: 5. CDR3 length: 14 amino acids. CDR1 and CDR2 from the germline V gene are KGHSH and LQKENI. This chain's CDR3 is CASSPGQDSYGYTF. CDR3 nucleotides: TGTGCCAGCTCACCGGGACAGGACTCTTATGGCTACACCTTC.